A selection of T cell receptor beta chains follows, all from one sample in a study of OX40 agonist ivuxolimab in advanced cancers. Clones were sequenced by immunoSEQ multiplex PCR, and TCRdb holds only the in-frame ones, with some missing. Seen here are roughly 79,000 clones, roughly 89% observed once, and the top ten hold under 2%. The specimen was CD4+ or CD8+ T cells sorted from blood, collected in a trial of the OX40 agonist ivuxolimab. These receptor sequences come from an adult with an advanced solid tumor such as melanoma, head and neck, liver or kidney cancer. Each CDR3 is given with its conserved first and last residue. The order of the fields is J gene, clone size, D gene, V gene, CDR3 DNA, CDR3 protein. The D gene is left open where the match is weak. Part of the rows lack a size; the others show once, few, many or a class for expanded clones.

j_call: TRBJ2-3
clone_size: NA
d_call: NA
v_call: TRBV5-4
cdr3_nt: TGTGCCAGCAGGGGCCAAGAAACTAGCACAGATACGCAGTATTTT
cdr3_aa: CASRGQETSTDTQYF

j_call: TRBJ1-1
clone_size: NA
d_call: NA
v_call: TRBV28
cdr3_nt: TGTGCCAGCACCTCGACAGTGAACACTGAAGCTTTCTTT
cdr3_aa: CASTSTVNTEAFF

j_call: TRBJ2-1
clone_size: NA
d_call: NA
v_call: TRBV2
cdr3_nt: TGTGCCAGCAGCCCCGGGACGAACAATGAGCAGTTCTTC
cdr3_aa: CASSPGTNNEQFF

j_call: TRBJ2-2
clone_size: NA
d_call: NA
v_call: TRBV6-6
cdr3_nt: TGTGCCAGCAGTTACTCGGGCGGGGAGCTGTTTTTT
cdr3_aa: CASSYSGGELFF

j_call: TRBJ2-7
clone_size: NA
d_call: NA
v_call: TRBV9
cdr3_nt: TGTGCCAGCAGCGTAAGAGGGGGTGAGGGTTACGAGCAGTACTTC
cdr3_aa: CASSVRGGEGYEQYF

j_call: TRBJ2-2
clone_size: NA
d_call: TRBD2
v_call: TRBV10-3
cdr3_nt: TGTGCCTCTGGACTAGCGGGAGGGCCGGGCACCGGGGAGCTGTTTTTT
cdr3_aa: CASGLAGGPGTGELFF

j_call: TRBJ1-4
clone_size: NA
d_call: NA
v_call: TRBV5-4
cdr3_nt: TGTGCCAGCAGCTCATCCGACAGGTTGAATGAAAAACTGTTTTTT
cdr3_aa: CASSSSDRLNEKLFF

j_call: TRBJ2-1
clone_size: NA
d_call: NA
v_call: TRBV6-1
cdr3_nt: TGTGCCAGCAGTGTCGAGACACCACCGTACAATGAGCAGTTCTTC
cdr3_aa: CASSVETPPYNEQFF

j_call: TRBJ2-1
clone_size: NA
d_call: NA
v_call: TRBV7-9
cdr3_nt: TGTGCCAGCAGTTACTCCTACAATGAGCAGTTCTTC
cdr3_aa: CASSYSYNEQFF

j_call: TRBJ1-2
clone_size: NA
d_call: NA
v_call: TRBV18
cdr3_nt: TGTGCCAGCTCACCAGGGACTAACTATGGCTACACCTTC
cdr3_aa: CASSPGTNYGYTF

j_call: TRBJ2-7
clone_size: NA
d_call: TRBD1
v_call: TRBV2
cdr3_nt: TGTGCCTGTACCCGACAGGGTGGGGGCGAGCAGTACTTC
cdr3_aa: CACTRQGGGEQYF

j_call: TRBJ2-7
clone_size: few
d_call: NA
v_call: TRBV6-5
cdr3_nt: TGTGCCAGCAGACCTCTAGCGTCCAGCTCCTACGAGCAGTACTTC
cdr3_aa: CASRPLASSSYEQYF

j_call: TRBJ1-2
clone_size: NA
d_call: NA
v_call: TRBV6-6
cdr3_nt: TGTGCCAGCAGTGGGGCCGGGACCTCGGGGACCTTC
cdr3_aa: CASSGAGTSGTF

j_call: TRBJ2-7
clone_size: NA
d_call: NA
v_call: TRBV18
cdr3_nt: TGTGCCAGCTCACCACGGGGAAGGGGTTATAGCTACGAGCAGTACTTC
cdr3_aa: CASSPRGRGYSYEQYF

j_call: TRBJ1-1
clone_size: few
d_call: NA
v_call: TRBV30
cdr3_nt: TGTGCCTGGAAGGGTGAAGGGCAGGGGACTGAAGCTTTCTTT
cdr3_aa: CAWKGEGQGTEAFF

j_call: TRBJ2-3
clone_size: NA
d_call: TRBD2
v_call: TRBV10-2
cdr3_nt: TGCGCCAGCAGTGATAGACTAGCGGGAGACACAGATACGCAGTATTTT
cdr3_aa: CASSDRLAGDTDTQYF

j_call: TRBJ2-7
clone_size: once
d_call: NA
v_call: TRBV5-6
cdr3_nt: TGTGCCAGCAGCTTGGTGGGGGCCCCCCACGAGCAGTACTTC
cdr3_aa: CASSLVGAPHEQYF

j_call: TRBJ1-1
clone_size: once
d_call: TRBD1
v_call: TRBV5-1
cdr3_nt: TGCGCCAGTAGACAGGGAGGTACGAACACTGAAGCTTTCTTT
cdr3_aa: CASRQGGTNTEAFF

j_call: TRBJ2-5
clone_size: once
d_call: TRBD1
v_call: TRBV7-8
cdr3_nt: TGTGCCAGCAGTTTCAATCCGGGACAGTCGGGGGAGACCCAGTACTTC
cdr3_aa: CASSFNPGQSGETQYF

j_call: TRBJ1-1
clone_size: NA
d_call: NA
v_call: TRBV6-6
cdr3_nt: TGTGCCAGCACCGTGACTGTGAACACTGAAGCTTTCTTT
cdr3_aa: CASTVTVNTEAFF

j_call: TRBJ2-3
clone_size: NA
d_call: TRBD2
v_call: TRBV5-1
cdr3_nt: TGCGCCAGCAGCCAATCTAGCGGGAGGGCCGCAGATACGCAGTATTTT
cdr3_aa: CASSQSSGRAADTQYF

j_call: TRBJ1-1
clone_size: NA
d_call: NA
v_call: TRBV20-1
cdr3_nt: TGCAGTGCTAGCCGTTACACTGAAGCTTTCTTT
cdr3_aa: CSASRYTEAFF

j_call: TRBJ2-1
clone_size: NA
d_call: TRBD2
v_call: TRBV9
cdr3_nt: TGTGCCAGCAGCGCGGGATGGAGACTAGCCCGCGATGAGCAGTTCTTC
cdr3_aa: CASSAGWRLARDEQFF

j_call: TRBJ2-3
clone_size: NA
d_call: NA
v_call: TRBV5-1
cdr3_nt: TGCGCCAGCAGCCCAGGACTATCCACAGATACGCAGTATTTT
cdr3_aa: CASSPGLSTDTQYF

j_call: TRBJ2-1
clone_size: NA
d_call: TRBD2
v_call: TRBV5-4
cdr3_nt: TGTGCCAGCAGCACCCAACTAGCGGGAGCCTACAATGAGCAGTTCTTC
cdr3_aa: CASSTQLAGAYNEQFF

j_call: TRBJ1-4
clone_size: NA
d_call: NA
v_call: TRBV6-1
cdr3_nt: TGTGCCAGCAGGATGACAGGAGCTAATGAAAAACTGTTTTTT
cdr3_aa: CASRMTGANEKLFF

j_call: TRBJ1-5
clone_size: NA
d_call: NA
v_call: TRBV6-6
cdr3_nt: TGTGCCAGCAGTAACTCGAGACAGCGGAATCAGCCCCAGCATTTT
cdr3_aa: CASSNSRQRNQPQHF

j_call: TRBJ2-3
clone_size: once
d_call: NA
v_call: TRBV28
cdr3_nt: TGTGCCAGCAGTTTAAGGGCAGGGTTAAATACGCAGTATTTT
cdr3_aa: CASSLRAGLNTQYF

j_call: TRBJ2-2
clone_size: NA
d_call: NA
v_call: TRBV4-2
cdr3_nt: TGTGCCAGCAGCCATTTGGGGACCGGGGAGCTGTTTTTT
cdr3_aa: CASSHLGTGELFF

j_call: TRBJ2-7
clone_size: NA
d_call: NA
v_call: TRBV5-1
cdr3_nt: TGCGCCAGCAGCTTGGGGGCGGGAAGCTCCTACGAGCAGTACTTC
cdr3_aa: CASSLGAGSSYEQYF

j_call: TRBJ1-1
clone_size: NA
d_call: NA
v_call: TRBV19
cdr3_nt: TGTGCCAGTAGTATACAGATGAACACTGAAGCTTTCTTT
cdr3_aa: CASSIQMNTEAFF

j_call: TRBJ1-2
clone_size: NA
d_call: NA
v_call: TRBV29-1
cdr3_nt: TGCAGCGTTGAGGATCTTTATACGAGCTATGGCTACACCTTC
cdr3_aa: CSVEDLYTSYGYTF

j_call: TRBJ2-7
clone_size: NA
d_call: NA
v_call: TRBV18
cdr3_nt: TGTGCCAGCTCACCAGGAGCAGGGTCGCTCTACGAGCAGTACTTC
cdr3_aa: CASSPGAGSLYEQYF

j_call: TRBJ2-2
clone_size: NA
d_call: TRBD1
v_call: TRBV19
cdr3_nt: TGTGCCACCAGAGACAGGGGGACCGGGGAGCTGTTTTTT
cdr3_aa: CATRDRGTGELFF

j_call: TRBJ2-2
clone_size: NA
d_call: NA
v_call: TRBV7-9
cdr3_nt: TGTGCCAGCAGCCGACTGAGGCAGGACACCGGGGAGCTGTTTTTT
cdr3_aa: CASSRLRQDTGELFF

j_call: TRBJ1-4
clone_size: NA
d_call: TRBD1
v_call: TRBV28
cdr3_nt: TGTGCCAGCAGCTCGGGACAGCTAAATGAAAAACTGTTTTTT
cdr3_aa: CASSSGQLNEKLFF

j_call: TRBJ2-1
clone_size: NA
d_call: NA
v_call: TRBV11-3
cdr3_nt: TGTGCCAGCAGCCCCCAGGGCCGCAATGAGCAGTTCTTC
cdr3_aa: CASSPQGRNEQFF

j_call: TRBJ2-1
clone_size: NA
d_call: NA
v_call: TRBV5-4
cdr3_nt: TGTGCCAGTCAGGAGGGCCGACTCAACAATGAGCAGTTCTTC
cdr3_aa: CASQEGRLNNEQFF

j_call: TRBJ2-1
clone_size: NA
d_call: NA
v_call: TRBV18
cdr3_nt: TGTGCCAGCTCACTTAGACTGAACAATGAGCAGTTCTTC
cdr3_aa: CASSLRLNNEQFF

j_call: TRBJ2-1
clone_size: NA
d_call: TRBD1
v_call: TRBV28
cdr3_nt: TGTGCCAGTTCCTCCGGGACAGGGTGGCATGAGCAGTTCTTC
cdr3_aa: CASSSGTGWHEQFF

j_call: TRBJ2-1
clone_size: NA
d_call: TRBD2
v_call: TRBV2
cdr3_nt: TGTGCCAGTAACCCCCCACTGGCGGGAGGGTCCTACAATGAGCAGTTCTTC
cdr3_aa: CASNPPLAGGSYNEQFF

j_call: TRBJ2-2
clone_size: NA
d_call: NA
v_call: TRBV5-1
cdr3_nt: TGCGCCAGCAGCTTGGGGTTAGTGTCCACCGGGGAGCTGTTTTTT
cdr3_aa: CASSLGLVSTGELFF

j_call: TRBJ2-5
clone_size: NA
d_call: TRBD1
v_call: TRBV7-2
cdr3_nt: TGTGCCAGCAGCTCAGGGGGGACAGGTGGACAAACCCAGTACTTC
cdr3_aa: CASSSGGTGGQTQYF

j_call: TRBJ1-2
clone_size: NA
d_call: NA
v_call: TRBV6-1
cdr3_nt: TGTGCCAGCAGGAGGGAGGTCAGGCCTAACTATGGCTACACCTTC
cdr3_aa: CASRREVRPNYGYTF

j_call: TRBJ2-1
clone_size: NA
d_call: TRBD2
v_call: TRBV18
cdr3_nt: TGTGCCAGCTCATTATCCGGGACTAGGGGTGAGCAGTTCTTC
cdr3_aa: CASSLSGTRGEQFF

j_call: TRBJ2-3
clone_size: NA
d_call: NA
v_call: TRBV7-9
cdr3_nt: TGTGCCAGCAGCTCCCGCCTTCCTACAGATACGCAGTATTTT
cdr3_aa: CASSSRLPTDTQYF

j_call: TRBJ1-4
clone_size: NA
d_call: NA
v_call: TRBV11-2
cdr3_nt: TGTGCCAGCAGCTTCTCGGACGGGAATGAAAAACTGTTTTTT
cdr3_aa: CASSFSDGNEKLFF

j_call: TRBJ2-2
clone_size: NA
d_call: TRBD1
v_call: TRBV27
cdr3_nt: TGTGCCAGCCGAAGGGACAGGGGAGCCGCCGGGGAGCTGTTTTTT
cdr3_aa: CASRRDRGAAGELFF

j_call: TRBJ1-2
clone_size: NA
d_call: NA
v_call: TRBV7-9
cdr3_nt: TGTGCCAGCAGCTTAGGGACCTACTATGGCTACACCTTC
cdr3_aa: CASSLGTYYGYTF

j_call: TRBJ1-2
clone_size: NA
d_call: NA
v_call: TRBV7-9
cdr3_nt: TGTGCCAGCAGCTCGGGTTATGGCTACACCTTC
cdr3_aa: CASSSGYGYTF